These 15 T cell receptor beta chains share one sample of origin, sequenced in a study of blood T cell repertoires in COVID-19. Using immunoSEQ multiplex PCR, the repertoire was profiled, and TCRdb retains in-frame clones only, with some absent. The table includes around 310,000 clones, about 89% detected once. Material for sequencing was PBMCs or T cells enriched from blood (not recorded which). These receptors were taken from a woman aged 40-49 years who had recovered from COVID-19.

The gene calls are TRBV5-6 and TRBJ1-1; 8 nucleotides match TRBD1. There are 14 residues in the CDR3. Per the germline V gene, CDR1 is SGHDT and CDR2 is YYEEEE. Trimming at V came to 5 bases and at J to 1 base, leaving 4 bases not matched to a gene. CDR3 sequence (DNA): TGTGCCAGCAGTTCGGACAGGGCGAACACTGAAGCTTTCTTT. Translation gives CASSSDRANTEAFF.

This chain uses TRBV10-1 with TRBJ1-5; tentative D call: TRBD1 (6 bases). Germline CDR1 is WNHNN and CDR2 is SYGVQD (reference sequence). Between the trimmed V and J ends, which lost 4 bases and 0 bases, there was a span of 13 bases. CDR3 length equals 16 residues. The CDR3 loop is CASSGSGANSNQPQHF. CDR3 nucleotide sequence: TGCGCCAGCAGTGGCTCAGGGGCTAATAGCAATCAGCCCCAGCATTTT.

The rearrangement links TRBV12-3 or TRBV12-4 to TRBJ2-5; D unresolved. The CDR3 has 12 residues. Between the trimmed V and J ends, which lost 6 bases and 10 bases, there was a span of 15 bases. The CDR3 loop is CASSPSPLYQYF. As DNA, the CDR3 is TGTGCCAGCAGCCCCTCTCCTCTTTACCAGTACTTC.

The chain uses TRBV9 and TRBJ1-6, with TRBD1 as a possible D gene (5 bases). Germline CDR1 reads SGDLS; CDR2 reads YYNGEE. The germline V and J ends were trimmed by 0 bases and 7 bases, with 8 bases remaining between them. The CDR3 loop spans 14 amino acids. CDR3 nucleotide sequence: TGTGCCAGCAGCGTAGAGACAGACAATTCACCCCTCCACTTT. Translation gives CASSVETDNSPLHF.

The chain carries TRBV5-5 and TRBJ2-7; 8 bases are shared with TRBD1. Germline loops: CDR1 SGHKS, CDR2 YYEKEE (reference sequence). V lost 3 bases to trimming and J lost 5 bases; unmatched junction nucleotides: 7. CDR3 length: 14 residues. The CDR3, as DNA: TGTGCCAGCAGCTCGCCAGGGGGCAGGAACGAGCAGTACTTC. Protein product: CASSSPGGRNEQYF. The full variable domain, completed using reference TRBV5-5 and TRBJ2-7, is DAGVTQSPTHLIKTRGQQVTLRCSPISGHKSVSWYQQVLGQGPQFIFQYYEKEERGRGNFPDRFSARQFPNYSSELNVNALLLGDSALYLCASSSPGGRNEQYFGPGTRLTVT.

This chain connects TRBV5-1 to TRBJ1-2; 7 bases line up with TRBD1. Per the germline V gene, CDR1 is SGHRS and CDR2 is YFSETQ. Losses at the gene ends were 0 bases for V and 5 bases for J; bases not matched to a gene: 7. This CDR3 is built from 15 residues. The DNA of the CDR3 is TGCGCCAGCAGCTTGGAGGGGGCAAGAGGGTATGGCTACACCTTC. This translates into CASSLEGARGYGYTF. The complete variable domain, with remaining parts taken from reference TRBV5-1 and TRBJ1-2, reads KAGVTQTPRYLIKTRGQQVTLSCSPISGHRSVSWYQQTPGQGLQFLFEYFSETQRNKGNFPGRFSGRQFSNSRSEMNVSTLELGDSALYLCASSLEGARGYGYTFGSGTRLTVV.

The chain combines TRBV7-2 with TRBJ1-5; D call uncertain. V was shortened by 5 bases and J by 3 bases, with 8 bases between the two germline ends. CDR3 size: 13 residues. Germline loops: CDR1 SGHTA, CDR2 FQGNSA. The CDR3 is CASSPSPNQPQHF. CDR3 in DNA: TGTGCCAGCAGCCCTAGCCCCAATCAGCCCCAGCATTTT.

J is TRBJ2-7 and V is TRBV5-1; TRBD2 aligns across 13 bases. The CDR3 length is 14 residues. The germline V gene encodes CDR1 SGHRS and CDR2 YFSETQ. V gave up 5 bases and J gave up 6 bases; unmatched junction bases: 5. The CDR3 DNA is TGCGCCAGCAGGCTGGGACTAGCGGGGACCGAGCAGTACTTC. Residues: CASRLGLAGTEQYF.

Points on this clone: The junction and the germline gene differ at one end; a read error may be behind it. The chain combines TRBV7-7 with TRBJ2-1; D gene uncertain. The germline V gene encodes CDR1 SSHAT and CDR2 FNYEAQ (reference sequence). CDR3 length: 13 amino acids. CDR3 sequence: CASSNRDSDEQFF. Here the CDR3 DNA reads TGTGCTAGCAGCAACCGCGACTCGGATGAGCAGTTCTTC.

The chain uses TRBV18 and TRBJ2-5; 9 positions agree with TRBD1. The germline gives CDR1 KGHSH, CDR2 LQKENI. V shed 5 bases, J shed 4 bases, and the junction held 8 bases outside the gene matches. This CDR3 has 15 residues. CDR3 sequence: CASSSQGAERETQYF. The DNA for the CDR3 is TGTGCCAGCTCATCACAGGGGGCCGAGAGAGAGACCCAGTACTTC.

This chain connects TRBV3-1 (or the pseudogene TRBV3-2) to TRBJ1-2, with 10 nucleotides matching TRBD1. From germline, CDR1 is LGHDT and CDR2 YNNKEL (reference sequence). The CDR3 consists of 14 residues. J lost 9 bases, V lost 2 bases, and 6 bases had no gene match. CDR3 sequence: CASSQPGQGVSYTF. The CDR3 DNA reads TGTGCCAGCAGCCAACCCGGACAGGGGGTCAGCTACACCTTC.

The V gene is TRBV3-1 (or the pseudogene TRBV3-2), the J gene TRBJ1-2; unclear D gene. There are 15 residues in the CDR3. CDR1 and CDR2 (germline): LGHDT, YNNKEL (reference sequence). V lost 2 bases to trimming and J lost 2 bases, with 12 bases between them. CDR3 in amino acids: CASSQLNKKNYGYTF. The CDR3 bases are TGTGCCAGCAGCCAATTAAACAAAAAGAACTATGGCTACACCTTC.

The J gene is TRBJ1-1, the V gene TRBV10-2, with D perhaps TRBD1 (5 bases). V was pared by 11 bases and J by 0 bases, with 13 bases between. The CDR3 length is 13 residues. Germline assignment: CDR1 WSHSY and CDR2 SAAADI. CDR3 nucleotides: TGCGCCTCCCAAGACAGAATGAACACTGAAGCTTTCTTT. It is translated as CASQDRMNTEAFF.

The CDR3 DNA follows: TGTGCCAGCAGTCCTAATGGGAGATATGGCTACACCTTC. Protein sequence: CASSPNGRYGYTF. This rearrangement joins TRBV6-5 to TRBJ1-2; no definite D call. The CDR3 is made up of 13 amino acids. Trimming removed 5 bases at V and 5 bases at J, with 12 bases between. Germline V CDR1 and CDR2: MNHEY, SVGAGI.

This chain joins TRBV4-1 and TRBJ1-2; unclear D gene. Germline V gives CDR1 MGHRA, CDR2 YSYEKL. V dropped 4 bases and J dropped 4 bases, with 19 bases sitting between them. This CDR3 has 16 residues. CDR3 protein: CASSPLGSGVPYGYTF. In nucleotides, the CDR3 is TGCGCCAGCAGCCCCCTCGGTAGCGGGGTCCCCTATGGCTACACCTTC.